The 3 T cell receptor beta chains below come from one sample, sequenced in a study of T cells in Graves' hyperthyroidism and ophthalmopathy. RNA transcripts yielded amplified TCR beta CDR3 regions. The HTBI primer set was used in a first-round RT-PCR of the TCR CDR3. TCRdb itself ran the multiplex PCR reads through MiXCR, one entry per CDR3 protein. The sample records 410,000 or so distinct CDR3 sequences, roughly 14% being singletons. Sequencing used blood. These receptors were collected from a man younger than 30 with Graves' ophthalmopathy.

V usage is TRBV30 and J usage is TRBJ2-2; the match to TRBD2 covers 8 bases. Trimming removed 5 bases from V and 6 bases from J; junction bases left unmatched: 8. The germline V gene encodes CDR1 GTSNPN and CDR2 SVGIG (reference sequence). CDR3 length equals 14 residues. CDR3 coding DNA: TGTGCCTGGGGGTCGGGGGGGGCTGCCGGGGAGCTGTTTTTT. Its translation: CAWGSGGAAGELFF.

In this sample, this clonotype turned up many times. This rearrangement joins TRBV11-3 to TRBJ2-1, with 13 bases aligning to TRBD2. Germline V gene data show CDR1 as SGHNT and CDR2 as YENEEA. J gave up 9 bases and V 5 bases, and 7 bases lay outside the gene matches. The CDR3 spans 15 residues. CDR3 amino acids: CASSPGTSGATEQFF. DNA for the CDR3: TGTGCCAGCAGCCCGGGGACTAGCGGGGCCACTGAGCAGTTCTTC.

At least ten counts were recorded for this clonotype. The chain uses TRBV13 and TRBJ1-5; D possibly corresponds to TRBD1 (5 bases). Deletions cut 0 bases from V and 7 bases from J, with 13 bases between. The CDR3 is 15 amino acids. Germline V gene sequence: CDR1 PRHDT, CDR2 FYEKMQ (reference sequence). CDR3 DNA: TGTGCCAGCAGCTTAGGGTTGGGGGGAGGGCAGCCCCAGCATTTT. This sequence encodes CASSLGLGGGQPQHF. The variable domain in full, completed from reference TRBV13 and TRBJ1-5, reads AAGVIQSPRHLIKEKRETATLKCYPIPRHDTVYWYQQGPGQDPQFLISFYEKMQSDKGSIPDRFSAQQFSDYHSELNMSSLELGDSALYFCASSLGLGGGQPQHFGDGTRLSIL.